This entry lists 15 T cell receptor beta chains sequenced from one sample in a study of shared clonotypes between healthy human individuals. Method: immunoSEQ multiplex PCR; TCRdb's copy keeps in-frame clones and lacks some. The data contain about 1.1 million clones, around 82% of them seen just once; the ten biggest clones take up 0.5% to 0.6%. Sequencing was carried out using memory CD4+ T cells from PBMCs. Subset denoted: CD45RA-negative fraction. The receptor set was obtained from a man aged 18 to 30 in good health. Some clones in this sample may be carry-over from other donors' samples.

This clone occurred a few times. The chain has TRBV2 and TRBJ1-4; no firm D call. The CDR3 loop spans 14 amino acids. Per germline, CDR1 SNHLY and CDR2 FYNNEI. V dropped 7 bases and J dropped 6 bases, with 15 bases sitting between them. The CDR3 here is CASNRARSYEKLFF. CDR3 coding DNA: TGTGCCAGCAACCGAGCCCGGTCCTATGAAAAACTGTTTTTT.

With respect to this clone: The identical CDR3 is also encoded by other nucleotide sequences in the sample. This chain connects TRBV5-1 to TRBJ2-1; weak D call: TRBD2 (6 bases). CDR1 is SGHRS, CDR2 YFSETQ, per germline. V was clipped by 0 bases and J by 1 base, with 11 bases between them. CDR3 length: 16 residues. The CDR3 sequence is CASSLVAGRSYNEQFF. The CDR3 DNA reads as TGCGCCAGCAGCTTGGTGGCGGGACGATCCTACAATGAGCAGTTCTTC. Using reference TRBV5-1 and TRBJ2-1 for the parts outside the CDR3, the full variable domain is KAGVTQTPRYLIKTRGQQVTLSCSPISGHRSVSWYQQTPGQGLQFLFEYFSETQRNKGNFPGRFSGRQFSNSRSEMNVSTLELGDSALYLCASSLVAGRSYNEQFFGPGTRLTVL.

CDR3: CSVEDPTGGRDIQYF. CDR3 coding DNA: TGCAGCGTTGAAGATCCCACAGGGGGAAGGGACATTCAGTACTTC. The chain recombines TRBV29-1 with TRBJ2-4, with 8 bases lining up with TRBD1. The CDR3 runs to 15 residues. The V gene's germline CDR1 is SQVTM and CDR2 ANQGSEA. Trimming at V came to 0 bases and at J to 8 bases, leaving 9 bases not matched to a gene.

This rearrangement joins TRBV4-2 to TRBJ2-1; 8 bases align to TRBD2. V shed 2 bases and J 7 bases; nucleotides not matched to a gene: 7. The CDR3 sequence is 15 residues long. Germline CDR1 is LGHNA and CDR2 is YNFKEQ. For the CDR3, the DNA is TGTGCCAGCAGCCAAACTAGCGGAATCGAGAATGAGCAGTTCTTC. This sequence encodes CASSQTSGIENEQFF.

The rearrangement uses TRBV4-3 and TRBJ2-1; D uncertain. V was cut by 4 bases and J by 2 bases, with 15 bases left in between. Germline assignment: CDR1 LGHNA and CDR2 YSLEER. The CDR3 is 16 residues long. CDR3 DNA sequence: TGCGCCAGCAGCCGCGATCCTCTCGGAACCTACAATGAGCAGTTCTTC. It yields the protein CASSRDPLGTYNEQFF.

This clone has just one count. The chain recombines TRBV19 with TRBJ1-5; D is uncertain. Germline assignment: CDR1 LNHDA and CDR2 SQIVND (reference sequence). V was shortened by 4 bases and J by 4 bases, with 20 bases between the two germline ends. The CDR3 is 17 amino acids. Here the CDR3 DNA reads TGTGCCAGTAGTACGCTTACAGCGCCCGAATGGAATCAGCCCCAGCATTTT. Amino acid sequence: CASSTLTAPEWNQPQHF.

The chain combines TRBV5-1 with TRBJ2-3; TRBD1 matches 9 bases. V shed 10 bases, J shed 4 bases, and the junction held 10 bases outside the gene matches. In germline, CDR1 is SGHRS, CDR2 YFSETQ. CDR3 length: 14 amino acids. CDR3 residues: CASKGGQGSDTQYF. CDR3 DNA sequence: TGCGCCTCAAAAGGCGGACAGGGGTCAGATACGCAGTATTTT.

This clone was recorded a few times. The V call is TRBV27, the J call TRBJ2-1, with D perhaps TRBD1 (5 bases). The CDR3 sequence is 15 residues long. Trimming pared 3 bases from V and 3 bases from J, leaving 12 bases between. Germline V gives CDR1 MNHEY, CDR2 SMNVEV (reference sequence). The CDR3 DNA follows: TGTGCCAGCAGTTTTGAGACAGCCGACTACAATGAGCAGTTCTTC. Amino acids: CASSFETADYNEQFF.

This clone turned up a few times. J is TRBJ1-1 and V is TRBV9, with 11 bases identical to TRBD1. The CDR3 is made up of 16 amino acids. The germline gives CDR1 SGDLS, CDR2 YYNGEE. Unmatched junction bases numbered 8, after V lost 3 bases and J lost 4 bases. CDR3 in amino acids: CASSGAGTGGTTEAFF. The CDR3 DNA sequence: TGTGCCAGCAGCGGAGCCGGGACAGGGGGTACCACTGAAGCTTTCTTT.

The genes are TRBV10-1 and TRBJ1-1; weak D call: TRBD1 (6 bases). The CDR3 runs 15 residues. V gave up 4 bases and J gave up 4 bases, with 16 bases separating them. CDR1 is WNHNN, CDR2 SYGVQD, per germline (reference sequence). CDR3 in amino acids: CASSANRGGSTEAFF. The CDR3 DNA is TGCGCCAGCAGTGCTAACCGAGGGGGTAGCACTGAAGCTTTCTTT.

The rearrangement uses TRBV5-1 and TRBJ2-7, with D hard to call. The V gene's germline CDR1 is SGHRS and CDR2 YFSETQ. V was shortened by 3 bases and J by 3 bases, with 7 bases between the two germline ends. The CDR3 is 12 amino acids. This chain's CDR3 is CASSSQNYEQYF. DNA for the CDR3: TGCGCCAGCAGCTCCCAGAACTACGAGCAGTACTTC.

The gene calls are TRBV2 and TRBJ2-7; D is tentatively TRBD1 or TRBD2 (7 bases each). Trimming stripped 2 bases from V and 5 bases from J, with 13 bases between. This CDR3 contains 14 residues. Per the germline V gene, CDR1 is SNHLY and CDR2 is FYNNEI. CDR3 protein: CASSEQGGEDEQYF. Here the CDR3 DNA reads TGTGCCAGCAGTGAACAGGGGGGGGAAGACGAGCAGTACTTC. Looking up the rest from reference TRBV2 and TRBJ2-7 gives the full variable domain: EPEVTQTPSHQVTQMGQEVILRCVPISNHLYFYWYRQILGQKVEFLVSFYNNEISEKSEIFDDQFSVERPDGSNFTLKIRSTKLEDSAMYFCASSEQGGEDEQYFGPGTRLTVT.

This chain connects TRBV9 to TRBJ2-1, with TRBD2 matching over 8 bases. This CDR3 comprises 15 residues. J lost 7 bases, V lost 0 bases, and 6 bases had no gene match. The germline V gene encodes CDR1 SGDLS and CDR2 YYNGEE. This CDR3 is CASSVEPAGDNEQFF. The CDR3 nucleotides read TGTGCCAGCAGCGTAGAACCAGCGGGAGATAATGAGCAGTTCTTC. Supplemented by reference TRBV9 and TRBJ2-1, the full variable domain reads DSGVTQTPKHLITATGQRVTLRCSPRSGDLSVYWYQQSLDQGLQFLIQYYNGEERAKGNILERFSAQQFPDLHSELNLSSLELGDSALYFCASSVEPAGDNEQFFGPGTRLTVL.

This chain uses TRBV5-6 with TRBJ2-7, with TRBD2 as a possible D gene (5 bases). The CDR3 is 13 amino acids. V lost 5 bases and J 1 base, leaving 10 bases between the germline ends. Germline V gene data show CDR1 as SGHDT and CDR2 as YYEEEE. The chain's CDR3 is CASRRRTSYEQYF. Here the CDR3 DNA reads TGTGCCAGCAGGCGAAGGACTTCCTACGAGCAGTACTTC. The whole variable domain, remainder taken from reference TRBV5-6 and TRBJ2-7, is DAGVTQSPTHLIKTRGQQVTLRCSPKSGHDTVSWYQQALGQGPQFIFQYYEEEERQRGNFPDRFSGHQFPNYSSELNVNALLLGDSALYLCASRRRTSYEQYFGPGTRLTVT.

V usage is TRBV7-2 and J usage is TRBJ2-7; 11 bases line up with TRBD2. With V trimmed by 3 bases and J by 2 bases, 6 bases remained unmatched. The CDR3 loop spans 16 amino acids. Germline V gene lookup returns CDR1 SGHTA and CDR2 FQGNSA. The CDR3 region has the DNA TGTGCCAGCAGCTTGTTAGCGGGAGGGAAGGCCTACGAGCAGTACTTC. Its translation: CASSLLAGGKAYEQYF. The complete variable domain, with remaining parts taken from reference TRBV7-2 and TRBJ2-7, reads GAGVSQSPSNKVTEKGKDVELRCDPISGHTALYWYRQSLGQGLEFLIYFQGNSAPDKSGLPSDRFSAERTGGSVSTLTIQRTQQEDSAVYLCASSLLAGGKAYEQYFGPGTRLTVT.